Presented here are 30 T cell receptor beta chains from one specimen sequenced in a study of PD-1 blockade in classical Hodgkin lymphoma. TCRdb's table, derived via immunoSEQ multiplex PCR, lists solely in-frame clones and lacks some. The sample records some 22,000 clones, around 79% being singletons. Time point described: cycle 4 day 1 (C4D1), after more than five weeks of nivolumab. Every patient experienced relapse after autologous stem cell transplantation, and brentuximab vedotin exposure varied. The source was peripheral blood mononuclear cells (PBMCs), collected before the fourth cycle of nivolumab. Receptors originate from a human donor with classical Hodgkin lymphoma.

The chain is built from TRBV7-9 and TRBJ2-7; 10 nucleotides align to TRBD2. The V gene end was trimmed by 5 bases and the J gene end by 3 bases; junction bases not matched to a gene: 13. In germline, CDR1 is SEHNR, CDR2 FQNEAQ (reference sequence). The CDR3 is 17 residues long. The CDR3 DNA is TGTGCCAGCAGCCCCCTAGGGTCCGGACTAGCGGACTACGAGCAGTACTTC. This sequence encodes CASSPLGSGLADYEQYF.

This chain uses TRBV9 with TRBJ2-3, with 8 bases identical to TRBD2. The ends lost 0 bases at V and 4 bases at J; junction bases unmatched: 13. The length of the CDR3 is 18 residues. From germline, CDR1 is SGDLS and CDR2 YYNGEE. CDR3 sequence: CASSVGSGRGSHADTQYF. The CDR3 bases are TGTGCCAGCAGCGTAGGAAGCGGGAGAGGATCGCACGCAGATACGCAGTATTTT.

DNA of the CDR3: TGTGCCAGCAGCTTAGCGGCTAGCACAGATACGCAGTATTTT. The encoded protein is CASSLAASTDTQYF. This chain uses TRBV7-9 with TRBJ2-3; D gene ambiguous. The CDR3 totals 14 residues. Germline CDR1 is SEHNR and CDR2 is FQNEAQ (reference sequence). The V end was cut by 0 bases, the J end by 0 bases, with 4 bases between.

The chain links TRBV5-5 to TRBJ2-7; D perhaps matches TRBD2 (6 bases). CDR3 length: 19 residues. Trimming removed 2 bases at V and 4 bases at J, with 28 bases between. In germline, CDR1 is SGHKS, CDR2 YYEKEE (reference sequence). The chain's CDR3 is CASSFGGWAPGGFQYEQYF. The CDR3 DNA reads TGTGCCAGCAGCTTTGGGGGTTGGGCCCCCGGGGGTTTTCAATACGAGCAGTACTTC. Based on the CDR3 plus reference TRBV5-5 and TRBJ2-7, the full variable domain is DAGVTQSPTHLIKTRGQQVTLRCSPISGHKSVSWYQQVLGQGPQFIFQYYEKEERGRGNFPDRFSARQFPNYSSELNVNALLLGDSALYLCASSFGGWAPGGFQYEQYFGPGTRLTVT.

The J gene is TRBJ2-3, the V gene TRBV16; 7 bases agree with TRBD1. This CDR3 spans 16 amino acids. J gave up 4 bases and V 4 bases, and 11 bases lay outside the gene matches. CDR1 is KGHSY and CDR2 is FQNENV in the germline V gene. The CDR3 coding sequence is TGTGCCAGCAGCCTATCGAGGGGGCGCTTTTCAGATACGCAGTATTTT. It is translated as CASSLSRGRFSDTQYF.

The V call is TRBV1, the J call TRBJ2-3; TRBD2, as called in the table, went unchecked against the DNA. TRBV1 counts as a pseudogene. The CDR3 spans 15 residues. The CDR3 loop is CTSSPIAGVLDTQYF. In nucleotides, the CDR3 is TGCACCAGCAGCCCTATAGCGGGAGTGTTGGATACGCAGTATTTT.

This rearrangement joins TRBV5-4 to TRBJ2-1; D is possibly TRBD2 (5 bases). The V end was cut by 4 bases, the J end by 2 bases, with 19 bases between. The CDR3 is 17 residues long. Looked up from germline, CDR1 is SGHNT and CDR2 is YYREEE (reference sequence). CDR3 region: CASSPPSSRAAYNEQFF. Written as DNA, the CDR3 is TGTGCCAGCAGCCCACCTTCGTCGCGGGCCGCCTACAATGAGCAGTTCTTC.

This chain joins TRBV2 and TRBJ1-4; tentatively, D is TRBD1 (6 bases). V was shortened by 3 bases and J by 0 bases, with 20 bases between the two germline ends. The CDR3 has 19 residues. The germline gives CDR1 SNHLY, CDR2 FYNNEI. The CDR3, as DNA: TGTGCCAGCAGTGACCCTGGACAGCCCTATTCTGCAACTAATGAAAAACTGTTTTTT. It translates to CASSDPGQPYSATNEKLFF.

The V call is TRBV5-1, the J call TRBJ2-7; 11 positions agree with TRBD2. The germline CDR1 and CDR2 sequences are SGHRS and YFSETQ. V trimming: 4 bases; J trimming: 2 bases; junction bases outside the gene matches: 23. The CDR3 has 21 amino acids. CDR3 nucleotides: TGCGCCAGCAGCCCTGGGTGGGGGGCAGGACTCGGGACTAGCGGTACCTACGAGCAGTACTTC. Translation: CASSPGWGAGLGTSGTYEQYF.

Regarding this clone: Other DNA sequences in this specimen translate into the identical CDR3. The chain employs TRBV5-6 and TRBJ1-5, with a possible D match to TRBD1 (6 bases). From germline, CDR1 is SGHDT and CDR2 YYEEEE. This CDR3 is 16 amino acids long. V was shortened by 2 bases and J by 0 bases, with 12 bases between the two germline ends. The CDR3: CASSLGQSYSNQPQHF. As DNA, the CDR3 is TGTGCCAGCAGCTTAGGACAGTCTTATAGCAATCAGCCCCAGCATTTT.

The CDR3 coding sequence is TGTGCCAGCAGCCCTACAGCCAAAAACATTCAGTACTTC. Translation: CASSPTAKNIQYF. This chain joins TRBV7-6 and TRBJ2-4, with D uncertain. Germline CDR1 reads SGHVS; CDR2 reads FNYEAQ. V dropped 5 bases and J dropped 0 bases, with 5 bases sitting between them. The CDR3 has 13 residues. Complete variable domain (other parts from reference TRBV7-6 and TRBJ2-4): GAGVSQSPRYKVTKRGQDVALRCDPISGHVSLYWYRQALGQGPEFLTYFNYEAQQDKSGLPNDRFSAERPEGSISTLTIQRTEQRDSAMYRCASSPTAKNIQYFGAGTRLSVL.

V is TRBV10-1 and J is TRBJ2-2, with 7 nucleotides matching TRBD2. This CDR3 is built from 17 residues. Germline V CDR1 and CDR2: WNHNN, SYGVQD (reference sequence). J lost 2 bases, V lost 2 bases, and 8 bases had no gene match. The CDR3 loop reads CASSELLPGGNTGELFF. CDR3 nucleotides: TGCGCCAGCAGTGAGCTCCTTCCGGGAGGAAACACCGGGGAGCTGTTTTTT.

The table lists this clone with a count of one. V and J are TRBV18 and TRBJ1-4; tentative D call: TRBD1 (5 bases). This CDR3 contains 14 residues. The germline V and J ends were trimmed by 4 bases and 7 bases, with 13 bases remaining between them. Germline values: CDR1 KGHSH, CDR2 LQKENI. CDR3 sequence: CASSRGADSEKLFF. The CDR3 DNA reads as TGTGCCAGCTCACGCGGGGCAGATAGTGAAAAACTGTTTTTT.

CDR3 nucleotides: TGTGCCAGCAGTAGGGACCAAGGGGAAAAACTGTTTTTT. Amino acid sequence: CASSRDQGEKLFF. The chain recombines TRBV27 with TRBJ1-4; D might be TRBD1 (5 bases). Germline CDR1 MNHEY, CDR2 SMNVEV (reference sequence). CDR3 length: 13 amino acids. V lost 5 bases, J lost 8 bases, and 12 bases lay in between.

The rearrangement joins TRBV18 to TRBJ2-7, with 9 nucleotides matching TRBD2. The length of the CDR3 is 14 residues. Losses at the gene ends were 3 bases for V and 3 bases for J; bases not matched to a gene: 3. In germline, CDR1 is KGHSH, CDR2 LQKENI. The CDR3 sequence is CASSPGTSNYEQYF. The CDR3 DNA reads as TGTGCCAGCTCACCTGGGACTAGCAACTACGAGCAGTACTTC. The variable domain in full, completed from reference TRBV18 and TRBJ2-7, reads NAGVMQNPRHLVRRRGQEARLRCSPMKGHSHVYWYRQLPEEGLKFMVYLQKENIIDESGMPKERFSAEFPKEGPSILRIQQVVRGDSAAYFCASSPGTSNYEQYFGPGTRLTVT.

V usage is TRBV4-1 and J usage is TRBJ2-7; 14 bases map to TRBD2. The germline V gene encodes CDR1 MGHRA and CDR2 YSYEKL. Germline trimming cut 4 bases from V and 2 bases from J; bases unmatched to any gene: 13. The CDR3 extends over 19 amino acids. Here the CDR3 DNA reads TGCGCCAGCAGCCGCCACGGGACTAGCGGGAGCGGGTCGGCCTACGAGCAGTACTTC. It yields the protein CASSRHGTSGSGSAYEQYF.

Only a few counts were recorded for this clone. This rearrangement joins TRBV19 to TRBJ2-1, with D perhaps being TRBD1 or TRBD2 (5 bases each). The V gene lost 9 bases and the J gene lost 9 bases, with 15 bases spanning the gap. Germline V gene sequence: CDR1 LNHDA, CDR2 SQIVND (reference sequence). There are 12 residues in the CDR3. The CDR3 sequence is CASDPGGIEQFF. The CDR3 DNA sequence: TGTGCCAGCGATCCTGGGGGAATTGAGCAGTTCTTC.

V is TRBV19 and J is TRBJ1-2; 9 nucleotides match TRBD1. Germline V gives CDR1 LNHDA, CDR2 SQIVND (reference sequence). Germline trimming cut 7 bases from V and 1 base from J; bases unmatched to any gene: 7. CDR3 length: 15 amino acids. The CDR3 here is CASKLGTGLNYGYTF. CDR3 DNA: TGTGCCAGTAAGCTCGGGACAGGGCTTAACTATGGCTACACCTTC.

This clone was recorded a few times. CDR3 DNA: TGTGCCAGCAGCAAAGAAAGGGAGCAGCCCTACGAGCAGTACTTC. Its protein product is CASSKEREQPYEQYF. V gene TRBV21-1 combines with J gene TRBJ2-7; the DNA was not used to check the table's D call, TRBD2. TRBV21-1 is labeled a pseudogene. The CDR3 runs 15 residues.

V is TRBV28 and J is TRBJ2-7, with D unresolved. CDR1 and CDR2 from the germline V gene are MDHEN and SYDVKM. The CDR3 has 14 residues. Trimming shortened V by 1 base and J by 3 bases, and 10 bases separated the two germline ends. This chain's CDR3 is CASSLSRVIYEQYF. The CDR3 DNA follows: TGTGCCAGCAGTTTATCTAGGGTTATCTACGAGCAGTACTTC.

This clone was observed a few times. The chain employs TRBV10-1 and TRBJ2-7; the match to TRBD2 covers 10 bases. V gave up 4 bases and J gave up 6 bases; unmatched junction bases: 0. Germline CDR1 and CDR2: WNHNN and SYGVQD (reference sequence). The CDR3 runs 12 residues. The DNA of the CDR3 is TGCGCCAGCAGTGCTAGCGGGAGCGAGCAGTACTTC. Amino acids: CASSASGSEQYF.

The rearrangement joins TRBV28 to TRBJ2-7; D is ambiguous. The CDR3 consists of 14 residues. CDR1 and CDR2 from the germline V gene are MDHEN and SYDVKM. V was trimmed by 3 bases and J by 2 bases, leaving 11 bases between them. CDR3 bases: TGTGCCAGCAGTTTTAGGCAGAGAACCTACGAGCAGTACTTC. This translates into CASSFRQRTYEQYF.

This clone was detected only a few times. This rearrangement joins TRBV16 to TRBJ2-7; possible D gene TRBD1, 6 bases. The CDR3 extends over 14 amino acids. Germline CDR1 and CDR2: KGHSY and FQNENV. V gave up 3 bases and J gave up 3 bases, with 12 bases separating them. The DNA for the CDR3 is TGTGCCAGCAGCCAGGGGGCGCAGCGCTACGAGCAGTACTTC. Residues: CASSQGAQRYEQYF.

By share, this clone ranks as medium-sized. The chain uses TRBV10-3 and TRBJ1-2; D possibly corresponds to TRBD1 (6 bases). V was clipped by 0 bases and J by 3 bases, with 11 bases between them. Germline assignment: CDR1 ENHRY and CDR2 SYGVKD. The CDR3 consists of 15 residues. The chain's CDR3 is CAISESEDSYYGYTF. As DNA, the CDR3 is TGTGCCATCAGTGAGTCGGAGGACAGTTACTATGGCTACACCTTC.

V usage is TRBV11-3 and J usage is TRBJ2-6; 7 nucleotides line up with TRBD1. The CDR3 runs to 17 residues. Trimming removed 1 base from V and 0 bases from J; junction bases left unmatched: 3. Per germline, CDR1 SGHNT and CDR2 YENEEA. Written as DNA, the CDR3 is TGTGCCAGCAGCTTAGGACAGGGCCGCTCTGGGGCCAACGTCCTGACTTTC. Its protein product is CASSLGQGRSGANVLTF. The full variable domain, rest sourced from reference TRBV11-3 and TRBJ2-6, is EAGVVQSPRYKIIEKKQPVAFWCNPISGHNTLYWYLQNLGQGPELLIRYENEEAVDDSQLPKDRFSAERLKGVDSTLKIQPAELGDSAVYLCASSLGQGRSGANVLTFGAGSRLTVL.

Within the sample, this clone is medium-sized. This rearrangement joins TRBV4-2 to TRBJ2-3; tentative D call: TRBD2 (5 bases). Trimming stripped 1 base from V and 1 base from J, with 12 bases between. CDR3 size: 16 residues. Germline CDR1 and CDR2: LGHNA and YNFKEQ. The CDR3 DNA sequence: TGTGCCAGCAGCCAAGTAGGCGGGTTCGGCACAGATACGCAGTATTTT. Protein sequence: CASSQVGGFGTDTQYF.

The chain employs TRBV2 and TRBJ1-5; no clear D gene. V was trimmed by 4 bases and J by 0 bases, leaving 10 bases between them. This CDR3 region has 15 residues. Per the germline V gene, CDR1 is SNHLY and CDR2 is FYNNEI. The CDR3 DNA reads TGTGCCAGCAGTGTTGGCGGCAGTAGCAATCAGCCCCAGCATTTT. Encoded protein: CASSVGGSSNQPQHF.

A few counts support this clone. J is TRBJ2-3 and V is TRBV6-1, with a tentative D call TRBD2 (6 bases). The CDR3 spans 14 residues. CDR1 and CDR2 (germline): MNHNS, SASEGT. V dropped 6 bases and J dropped 2 bases, with 12 bases sitting between them. The CDR3 region is CASSRDSLTDTQYF. In DNA, the CDR3 is TGTGCCAGCAGCCGGGACTCACTCACAGATACGCAGTATTTT.

The chain uses TRBV4-2 and TRBJ2-5; 7 bases are a match to TRBD1. CDR1 LGHNA and CDR2 YNFKEQ come from the germline V gene. Losses at the gene ends were 1 base for V and 4 bases for J; bases not matched to a gene: 9. The CDR3 sequence is 16 residues long. DNA of the CDR3: TGTGCCAGCAGCCAAGCCCACCAGGGGGTCGGAGAGACCCAGTACTTC. Protein product: CASSQAHQGVGETQYF.

For this clone: This could be a read error, since a much larger clone is one nucleotide away. The chain is built from TRBV6-5 and TRBJ2-1; D is unclear. The V gene's germline CDR1 is MNHEY and CDR2 SVGAGI. The ends were cut back, 0 bases at V and 6 bases at J, with 15 bases in the middle. This CDR3 spans 16 amino acids. In DNA form, the CDR3 reads TGTGCCAGCAGTTACTCAATGGCCTCTAGGGTCAATGAGCAGTTCTTC. Protein product: CASSYSMASRVNEQFF.